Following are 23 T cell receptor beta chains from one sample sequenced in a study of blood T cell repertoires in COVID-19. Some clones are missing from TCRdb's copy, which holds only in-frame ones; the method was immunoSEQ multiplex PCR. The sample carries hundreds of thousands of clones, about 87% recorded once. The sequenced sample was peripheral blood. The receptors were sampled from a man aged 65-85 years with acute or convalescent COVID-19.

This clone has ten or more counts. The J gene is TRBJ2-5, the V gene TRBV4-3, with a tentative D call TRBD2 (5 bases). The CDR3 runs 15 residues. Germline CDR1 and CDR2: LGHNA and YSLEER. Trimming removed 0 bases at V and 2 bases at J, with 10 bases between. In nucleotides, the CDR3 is TGCGCCAGCAGCCAAGACGGGGTGGGTCAAGAGACCCAGTACTTC. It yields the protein CASSQDGVGQETQYF.

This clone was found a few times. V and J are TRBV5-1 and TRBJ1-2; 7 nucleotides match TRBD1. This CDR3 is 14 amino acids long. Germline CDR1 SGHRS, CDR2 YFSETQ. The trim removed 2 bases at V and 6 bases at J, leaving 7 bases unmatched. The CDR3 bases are TGCGCCAGCAGCTTCAGACAGGGTGGCGATGGCTACACCTTC. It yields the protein CASSFRQGGDGYTF.

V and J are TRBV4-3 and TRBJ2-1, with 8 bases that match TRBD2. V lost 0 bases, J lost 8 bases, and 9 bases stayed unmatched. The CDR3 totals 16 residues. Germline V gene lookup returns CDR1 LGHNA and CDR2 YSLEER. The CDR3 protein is CASSQDASGRRYEQFF. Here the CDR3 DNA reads TGCGCCAGCAGCCAAGATGCAAGCGGGAGACGATATGAGCAGTTCTTC.

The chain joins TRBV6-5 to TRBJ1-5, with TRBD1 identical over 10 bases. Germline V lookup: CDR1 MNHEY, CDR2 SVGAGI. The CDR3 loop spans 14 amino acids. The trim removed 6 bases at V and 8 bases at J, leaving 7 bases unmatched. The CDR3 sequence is CASRRGQGSEPQHF. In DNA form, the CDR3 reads TGTGCCAGCAGGAGGGGACAGGGGAGTGAGCCCCAGCATTTT.

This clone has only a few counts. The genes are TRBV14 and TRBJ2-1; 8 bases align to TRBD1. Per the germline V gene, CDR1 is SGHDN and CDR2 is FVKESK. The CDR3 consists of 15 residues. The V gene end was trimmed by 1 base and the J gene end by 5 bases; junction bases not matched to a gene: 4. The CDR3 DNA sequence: TGTGCCAGCAGCCAAGCAGGGGGCGTCCACAATGAGCAGTTCTTC. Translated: CASSQAGGVHNEQFF.

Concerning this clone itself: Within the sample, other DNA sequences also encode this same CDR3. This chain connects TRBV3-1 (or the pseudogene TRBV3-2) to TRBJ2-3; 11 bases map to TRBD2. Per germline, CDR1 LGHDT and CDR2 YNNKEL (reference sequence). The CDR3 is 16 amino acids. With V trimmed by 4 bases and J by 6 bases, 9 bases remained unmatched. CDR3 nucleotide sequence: TGTGCCAGCAGCCCGCAATTAGCGGGGGGGCCGGATACGCAGTATTTT. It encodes CASSPQLAGGPDTQYF.

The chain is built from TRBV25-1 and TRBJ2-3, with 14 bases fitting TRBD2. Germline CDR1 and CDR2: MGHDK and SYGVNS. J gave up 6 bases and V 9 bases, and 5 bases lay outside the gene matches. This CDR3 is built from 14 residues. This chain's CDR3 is CASRTSGGTDTQYF. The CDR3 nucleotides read TGTGCCAGTCGGACTAGCGGGGGGACTGATACGCAGTATTTT.

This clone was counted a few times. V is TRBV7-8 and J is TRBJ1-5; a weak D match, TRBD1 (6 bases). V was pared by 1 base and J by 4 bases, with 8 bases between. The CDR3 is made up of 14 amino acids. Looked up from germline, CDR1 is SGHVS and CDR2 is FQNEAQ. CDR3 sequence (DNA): TGTGCCAGCAGCTTAGATACAGGGAATCAGCCCCAGCATTTT. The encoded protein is CASSLDTGNQPQHF. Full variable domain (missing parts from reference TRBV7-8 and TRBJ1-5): GAGVSQSPRYKVAKRGQDVALRCDPISGHVSLFWYQQALGQGPEFLTYFQNEAQLDKSGLPSDRFFAERPEGSVSTLKIQRTQQEDSAVYLCASSLDTGNQPQHFGDGTRLSIL.

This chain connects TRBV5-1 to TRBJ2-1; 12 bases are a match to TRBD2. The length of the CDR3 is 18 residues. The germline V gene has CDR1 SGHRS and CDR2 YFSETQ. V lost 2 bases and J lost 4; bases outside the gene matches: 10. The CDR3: CASSFGLAGPGEYNEQFF. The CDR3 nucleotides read TGCGCCAGCAGCTTCGGACTAGCGGGGCCGGGGGAATACAATGAGCAGTTCTTC.

CDR3 sequence reads: CASSGQGLDEQYF. CDR3 DNA sequence: TGCGCCAGCAGCGGGCAGGGGCTAGACGAGCAGTACTTC. The gene calls are TRBV10-1 and TRBJ2-7; tentatively, D is TRBD1 (6 bases). With 6 bases removed from V and 5 bases from J, the gap between germline ends came to 14 bases. The CDR3 runs 13 residues. CDR1 WNHNN and CDR2 SYGVQD come from the germline V gene (reference sequence).

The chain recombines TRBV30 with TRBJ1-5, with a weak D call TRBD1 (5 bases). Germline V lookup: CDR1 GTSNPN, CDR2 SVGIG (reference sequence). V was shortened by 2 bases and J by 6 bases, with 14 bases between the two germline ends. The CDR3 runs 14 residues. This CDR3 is CAWSIQGGSQPQHF. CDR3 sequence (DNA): TGTGCCTGGAGTATCCAGGGAGGGAGTCAGCCCCAGCATTTT.

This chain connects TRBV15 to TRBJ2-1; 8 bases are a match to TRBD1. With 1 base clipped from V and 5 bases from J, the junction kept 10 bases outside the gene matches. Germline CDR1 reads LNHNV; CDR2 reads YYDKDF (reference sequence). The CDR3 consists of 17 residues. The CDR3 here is CATSRGISGTGDNEQFF. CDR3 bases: TGTGCCACCAGCAGAGGGATTTCCGGGACAGGCGACAATGAGCAGTTCTTC. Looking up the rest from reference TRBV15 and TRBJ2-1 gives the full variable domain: DAMVIQNPRYQVTQFGKPVTLSCSQTLNHNVMYWYQQKSSQAPKLLFHYYDKDFNNEADTPDNFQSRRPNTSFCFLDIRSPGLGDTAMYLCATSRGISGTGDNEQFFGPGTRLTVL.

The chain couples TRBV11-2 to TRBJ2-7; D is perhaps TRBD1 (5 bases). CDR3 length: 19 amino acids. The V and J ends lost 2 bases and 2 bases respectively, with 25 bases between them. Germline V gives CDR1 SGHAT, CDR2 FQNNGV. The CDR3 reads CASSLTDISLAKEPYEQYF. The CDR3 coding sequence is TGTGCCAGCAGCTTAACGGACATTTCCCTGGCCAAGGAACCCTACGAGCAGTACTTC.

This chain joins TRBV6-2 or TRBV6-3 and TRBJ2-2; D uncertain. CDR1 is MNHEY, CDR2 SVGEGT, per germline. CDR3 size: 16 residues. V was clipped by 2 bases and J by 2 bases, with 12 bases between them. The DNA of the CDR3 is TGTGCCAGCAGTTACGGGCGTGTCTTCAACACCGGGGAGCTGTTTTTT. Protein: CASSYGRVFNTGELFF.

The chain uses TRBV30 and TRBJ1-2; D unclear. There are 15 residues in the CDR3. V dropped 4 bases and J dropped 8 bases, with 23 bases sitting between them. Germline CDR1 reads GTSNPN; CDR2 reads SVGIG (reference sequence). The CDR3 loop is CAWTLGRSPGEGYTF. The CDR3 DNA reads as TGTGCCTGGACCCTAGGGAGGAGCCCGGGCGAGGGCTACACCTTC.

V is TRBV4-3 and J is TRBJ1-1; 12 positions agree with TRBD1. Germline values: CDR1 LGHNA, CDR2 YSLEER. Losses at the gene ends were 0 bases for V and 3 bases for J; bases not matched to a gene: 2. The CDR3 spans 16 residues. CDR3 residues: CASSQEGTGGHTEAFF. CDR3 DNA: TGCGCCAGCAGCCAAGAAGGGACAGGGGGCCACACTGAAGCTTTCTTT.

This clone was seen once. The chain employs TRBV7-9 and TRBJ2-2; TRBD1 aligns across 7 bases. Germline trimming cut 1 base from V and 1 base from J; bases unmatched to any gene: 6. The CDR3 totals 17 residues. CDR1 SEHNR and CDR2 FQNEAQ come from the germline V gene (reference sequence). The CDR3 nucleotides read TGTGCCAGCAGCTTAGTCGCCGGGACAGTGAACACCGGGGAGCTGTTTTTT. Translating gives CASSLVAGTVNTGELFF.

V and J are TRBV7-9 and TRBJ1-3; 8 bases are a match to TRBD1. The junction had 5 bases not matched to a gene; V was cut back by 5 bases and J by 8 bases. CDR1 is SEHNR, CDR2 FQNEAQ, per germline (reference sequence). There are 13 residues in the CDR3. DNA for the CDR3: TGTGCCAGCAGCAGAGGACAGGGAGACACCATATATTTT. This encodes CASSRGQGDTIYF.

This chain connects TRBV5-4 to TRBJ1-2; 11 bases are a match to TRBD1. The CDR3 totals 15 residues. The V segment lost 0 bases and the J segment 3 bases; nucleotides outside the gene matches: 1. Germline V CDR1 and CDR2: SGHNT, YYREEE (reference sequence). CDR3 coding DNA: TGTGCCAGCAGCTTGGGGACAGGGGGCTACTATGGCTACACCTTC. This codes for CASSLGTGGYYGYTF.

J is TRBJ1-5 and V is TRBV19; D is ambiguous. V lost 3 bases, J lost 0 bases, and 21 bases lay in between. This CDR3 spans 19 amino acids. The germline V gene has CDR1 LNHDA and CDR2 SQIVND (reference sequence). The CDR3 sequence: CASSITRANRGNSNQPQHF. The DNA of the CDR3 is TGTGCCAGTAGTATCACGCGGGCAAACCGGGGTAATAGCAATCAGCCCCAGCATTTT. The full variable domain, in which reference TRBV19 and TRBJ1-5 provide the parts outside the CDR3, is DGGITQSPKYLFRKEGQNVTLSCEQNLNHDAMYWYRQDPGQGLRLIYYSQIVNDFQKGDIAEGYSVSREKKESFPLTVTSAQKNPTAFYLCASSITRANRGNSNQPQHFGDGTRLSIL.

CDR3 in amino acids: CAISGQSYGYTF. CDR3 DNA: TGTGCCATCAGTGGACAGAGCTATGGCTACACCTTC. The chain joins TRBV10-3 to TRBJ1-2; TRBD1 is a possible D gene (5 bases). CDR3 size: 12 residues. V lost 4 bases to trimming and J lost 4 bases, with 7 bases between them. In germline, CDR1 is ENHRY, CDR2 SYGVKD.

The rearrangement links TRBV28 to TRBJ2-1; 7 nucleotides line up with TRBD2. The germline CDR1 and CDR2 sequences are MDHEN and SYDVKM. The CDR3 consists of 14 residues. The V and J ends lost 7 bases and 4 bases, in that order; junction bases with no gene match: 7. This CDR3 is CASTVGGHYNEQFF. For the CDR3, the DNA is TGTGCCAGCACAGTGGGAGGGCATTACAATGAGCAGTTCTTC.

DNA for the CDR3: TGTGCCAGCAGAACCCAGGGGGCAGGGACCGGGGAGCTGTTTTTT. Its protein is CASRTQGAGTGELFF. V gene TRBV28 combines with J gene TRBJ2-2; 8 bases line up with TRBD1. CDR1 is MDHEN and CDR2 is SYDVKM in the germline V gene. The CDR3 length is 15 residues. The V and J ends lost 6 bases and 5 bases, in that order; junction bases with no gene match: 8.